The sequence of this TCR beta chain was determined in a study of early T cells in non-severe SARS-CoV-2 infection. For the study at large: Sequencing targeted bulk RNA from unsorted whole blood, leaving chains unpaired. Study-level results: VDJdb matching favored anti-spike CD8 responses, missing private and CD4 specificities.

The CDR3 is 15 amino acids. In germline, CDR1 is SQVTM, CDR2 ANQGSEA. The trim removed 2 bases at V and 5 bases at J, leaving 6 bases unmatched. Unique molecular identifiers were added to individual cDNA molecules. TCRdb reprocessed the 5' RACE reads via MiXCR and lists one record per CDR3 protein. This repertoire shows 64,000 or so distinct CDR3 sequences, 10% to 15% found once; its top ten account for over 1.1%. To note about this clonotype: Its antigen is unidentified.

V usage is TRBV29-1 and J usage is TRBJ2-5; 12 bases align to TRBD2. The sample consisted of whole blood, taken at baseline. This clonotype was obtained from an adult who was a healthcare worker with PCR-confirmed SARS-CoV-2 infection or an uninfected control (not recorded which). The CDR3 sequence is CSVETSGGNWETQYF. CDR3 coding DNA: TGCAGCGTTGAAACTAGCGGGGGGAATTGGGAGACCCAGTACTTC.